The T cell receptor (beta chain) under discussion was sequenced for a study of blood T cell repertoires in COVID-19. Across the study: Donors in the United States, Italy and Spain gave samples during acute or convalescent COVID-19.

Here immunoSEQ multiplex PCR was the method, and the copy in TCRdb shows in-frame clones only, minus some. The repertoire consists of about 99,000 clones, with around 83% occurring once and the leading ten covering around 2%. This CDR3 is 19 amino acids long. Germline assignment: CDR1 SGHDT and CDR2 YYEEEE. The V segment lost 0 bases and the J segment 0 bases; nucleotides outside the gene matches: 9. The receptor's source is a man between 70 and 80 years old with active or convalescent COVID-19. J is TRBJ1-4 and V is TRBV5-6; 9 bases map to TRBD1. The material sequenced was peripheral blood. The CDR3 region is CASSLVCMGQGATNEKLFF. CDR3 DNA: TGTGCCAGCAGCTTGGTATGTATGGGACAGGGAGCAACTAATGAAAAACTGTTTTTT.